The clone carrying this T cell receptor (beta chain) has only a few counts. What it binds is unknown. Sequencing of cultured CD4+ T cell DNA used the Oncomine TCR Beta short-read assay. TCRdb ran MiXCR on the PCR reads and lists one entry per CDR3 protein. Counted here are roughly 10,000 distinct CDR3 sequences, 54% occurring once; the ten biggest clones make up less than 10%. Treatment of the sample: roughly ten-day PBMC culture with coronavirus spike peptide pools or control peptides (ViraFEST assay). The sample originates from a study of vaccination and CD4 T cells after COVID-19. Study-wide results and limits: Convalescent patients showed a median 86.3% of reactive clones that were seen only post-vaccination. The great majority, 304 of 307 vaccine-specific clones, proved spike mono-reactive in convalescent patients.

Germline lookup yields CDR1 DFQATT and CDR2 SNEGSKA (reference sequence). The CDR3 covers 11 residues. V was clipped by 5 bases and J by 5 bases, with 9 bases between them. This sequence joins TRBV20-1 and TRBJ2-5; no reliable D call. This receptor was identified in a human donor who had recovered from COVID-19. Sequences were obtained from CD4+ T cells from blood, cultured in vitro. The CDR3 DNA follows: TGCAGTGCTGGTTGGTGGGAGACCCAGTACTTC. Translation gives CSAGWWETQYF.